This is a list of T cell receptor beta chains from one sample in a study of naive and memory T cell subsets. TCRdb redid the calling of the UMI-ligation and nested PCR reads with MiXCR, one entry per CDR3 protein. The data show 100,000 to 150,000 distinct CDR3 sequences, roughly 36% seen once. Sequenced: central memory CD4+ T cells from blood. These receptors originate from a human donor in good health. The CDR3 runs from the conserved cysteine through the conserved F or W. D genes are given only for firm matches. Part of the rows lack a size; the others show once, few, many or a class for expanded clones.

clone_size j_call d_call v_call cdr3_aa cdr3_nt
few TRBJ1-1 . TRBV27 CASSLDRYTEAFF TGTGCCAGCAGTTTAGACCGGTACACTGAAGCTTTCTTT
. TRBJ1-1 . TRBV28 CASSLIKNTEAFF TGTGCCAGCAGTTTAATAAAGAACACTGAAGCTTTCTTT
few TRBJ2-3 . TRBV7-2 CASSRPSTDTQYF TGTGCCAGCAGCCGCCCGTCCACAGATACGCAGTATTTT
. TRBJ2-7 . TRBV28 CASSFVAWGEQYF TGTGCCAGCAGTTTCGTGGCCTGGGGGGAGCAGTACTTC
. TRBJ1-5 . TRBV27 CASSSNLNNQPQHF TGTGCCAGCAGTTCTAATCTCAACAATCAGCCCCAGCATTTT
. TRBJ1-1 . TRBV2 CASSLTGLMNTEAFF TGTGCCAGCAGTCTAACGGGACTGATGAACACTGAAGCTTTCTTT
few TRBJ2-5 . TRBV29-1 CSVEYRAEGKTQYF TGCAGCGTTGAGTACAGGGCAGAGGGAAAGACCCAGTACTTC
few TRBJ2-3 TRBD2 TRBV27 CASSLGLAGYTQYF TGTGCCAGCAGTTTGGGACTAGCGGGGTATACGCAGTATTTT
. TRBJ2-7 TRBD2 TRBV29-1 CSVEVPGGLEQYF TGCAGCGTTGAGGTCCCGGGAGGACTCGAGCAGTACTTC
few TRBJ2-7 . TRBV9 CASSSSPYEQYF TGTGCCAGCAGCTCCTCCCCCTACGAGCAGTACTTC
. TRBJ1-5 . TRBV7-2 CASSLEQLLPQHF TGTGCCAGCAGCTTAGAACAGCTCCTGCCCCAGCATTTT
many TRBJ2-7 . TRBV4-1 CASSLLSPQSGGTYEQYF TGCGCCAGCAGCCTCCTTTCTCCTCAAAGTGGGGGCACCTACGAGCAGTACTTC
many TRBJ2-2 . TRBV28 CASSLVSPGQLFF TGTGCCAGCAGTTTAGTGAGTCCGGGGCAGCTGTTTTTT
. TRBJ2-1 . TRBV11-2 CASRSNSDEQFF TGTGCCAGCAGGTCCAATAGCGATGAGCAGTTCTTC
. TRBJ2-7 TRBD2 TRBV6-5 CASSGSGRLYEQYF TGTGCCAGCAGCGGAAGCGGGAGACTCTACGAGCAGTACTTC
few TRBJ2-1 . TRBV28 CASSSRGASGNYNEQFF TGTGCCAGCAGTTCCAGGGGGGCTAGCGGAAACTACAATGAGCAGTTCTTC
. TRBJ2-7 . TRBV29-1 CSVVRGKNEQYF TGCAGCGTTGTAAGGGGTAAGAACGAGCAGTACTTC
. TRBJ2-7 . TRBV25-1 CASSLRGYYEQYF TGTGCCAGCAGTTTAAGGGGTTATTACGAGCAGTACTTC
. TRBJ2-5 . TRBV5-1 CASSLARSGLETQYF TGCGCCAGCAGCTTGGCAAGATCAGGCCTGGAGACCCAGTACTTC
few TRBJ2-7 . TRBV5-5 CASRTTHPYEQYF TGTGCCAGCAGGACAACCCACCCCTACGAGCAGTACTTC
. TRBJ1-1 TRBD1 TRBV7-6 CASSLGDRARWTEAFF TGTGCCAGCAGCTTAGGGGACAGGGCGCGGTGGACTGAAGCTTTCTTT
few TRBJ1-4 . TRBV20-1 CSARDEARGHSEKLFF TGCAGTGCTAGAGATGAGGCCAGGGGTCACAGTGAAAAACTGTTTTTT
. TRBJ1-4 . TRBV12-3/TRBV12-4 CASSFQGRNEKLFF TGTGCCAGCAGTTTTCAGGGGCGTAATGAAAAACTGTTTTTT
few TRBJ2-1 . TRBV19 CASSMIDLGRGNEQFF TGTGCCAGTAGTATGATTGATCTGGGTCGTGGGAATGAGCAGTTCTTC
few TRBJ1-5 . TRBV24-1 CATSRGFGSNQPQHF TGTGCCACCAGTCGAGGCTTCGGTAGCAATCAGCCCCAGCATTTT
few TRBJ2-4 TRBD1 TRBV25-1 CASSQGALDIQYF TGTGCCAGCAGTCAGGGGGCCTTGGACATTCAGTACTTC
few TRBJ2-3 . TRBV5-1 CASSFTDTQYF TGCGCCAGCAGCTTCACAGATACGCAGTATTTT
few TRBJ2-5 TRBD1 TRBV4-2 CASSQTTGGQETQYF TGTGCCAGCAGCCAAACCACAGGGGGCCAAGAGACCCAGTACTTC
few TRBJ2-3 TRBD1 TRBV6-5 CASRDWGQGSSDTQYF TGTGCCAGCAGAGACTGGGGACAGGGTTCTTCAGATACGCAGTATTTT
few TRBJ2-7 . TRBV20-1 CSVLGEYEQYF TGCAGTGTATTGGGGGAATACGAGCAGTACTTC
few TRBJ2-2 . TRBV25-1 CASSETQNTGELFF TGTGCCAGCAGTGAAACCCAGAACACCGGGGAGCTGTTTTTT
. TRBJ2-5 . TRBV24-1 CATSDQGRGLKTQYF TGTGCCACCAGTGATCAAGGCCGGGGGCTGAAGACCCAGTACTTC
few TRBJ2-7 TRBD1 TRBV29-1 CSVFGDRGLSVYEQYF TGCAGCGTTTTTGGGGACAGGGGGCTGTCTGTGTACGAGCAGTACTTC
. TRBJ2-7 . TRBV28 CASSSASSYYEQYF TGTGCCAGCAGTTCCGCCTCTAGCTACTACGAGCAGTACTTC
. TRBJ2-3 . TRBV9 CASSEPRDTQYF TGTGCCAGCAGCGAGCCTAGGGATACGCAGTATTTT
few TRBJ1-5 . TRBV28 CASSSSGSGGWSNQPQHF TGTGCCAGCAGCTCCTCAGGTTCGGGAGGATGGAGCAATCAGCCCCAGCATTTT
. TRBJ2-1 TRBD2 TRBV18 CASSFGVAGGGNEQFF TGTGCCAGCTCATTTGGTGTAGCGGGAGGTGGTAATGAGCAGTTCTTC
. TRBJ1-4 TRBD1 TRBV28 CASSQMNLKAGTGREKLFF TGTGCCAGCAGTCAGATGAACTTAAAGGCCGGGACAGGGCGTGAAAAACTGTTTTTT
few TRBJ2-7 . TRBV7-9 CASAYALGEQYF TGTGCCAGCGCTTACGCTTTGGGGGAGCAGTACTTC
. TRBJ1-1 . TRBV27 CASRGRGRVQVSGTEAFF TGTGCCAGCAGGGGACGGGGCCGGGTGCAGGTTAGCGGGACTGAAGCTTTCTTT
. TRBJ2-5 . TRBV20-1 CSARIQGMYQETQYF TGCAGTGCCCGTATACAGGGAATGTACCAAGAGACCCAGTACTTC
. TRBJ2-2 . TRBV19 CASKIAGTNTGELFF TGTGCCAGTAAAATTGCCGGTACGAACACCGGGGAGCTGTTTTTT
. TRBJ2-3 TRBD2 TRBV5-1 CASARLADTQYF TGCGCCAGCGCAAGACTAGCGGATACGCAGTATTTT
few TRBJ2-3 . TRBV7-8 CASSLGTYWDTQYF TGTGCCAGCAGCTTGGGGACTTATTGGGATACGCAGTATTTT
. TRBJ2-3 . TRBV9 CASSADTQFTDTQYF TGTGCCAGCAGCGCCGATACCCAGTTCACAGATACGCAGTATTTT
many TRBJ2-3 TRBD1 TRBV29-1 CSGTNRGIADTQYF TGCAGCGGTACCAACAGGGGGATCGCAGATACGCAGTATTTT
once TRBJ2-7 TRBD1 TRBV3-1 CASSQDGDRGNEQYF TGTGCCAGCAGCCAAGACGGGGACAGGGGGAACGAGCAGTACTTC
. TRBJ2-3 TRBD1 TRBV7-2 CASSLRQGAASSTDTQYF TGTGCCAGCAGCTTACGGCAGGGGGCTGCCTCTTCCACAGATACGCAGTATTTT
. TRBJ1-2 . TRBV14 CASSLLRDSLYGYTF TGTGCCAGCAGCCTCCTGCGAGACAGCTTATATGGCTACACCTTC
few TRBJ2-1 . TRBV2 CASSEALRGTDEQFF TGTGCCAGCAGTGAAGCTTTACGCGGGACGGATGAGCAGTTCTTC
. TRBJ2-5 TRBD2 TRBV20-1 CSATSGSKKTQYF TGCAGTGCTACTAGCGGGAGTAAAAAGACCCAGTACTTC
. TRBJ2-5 TRBD1 TRBV6-1 CASSPGQGRTQYF TGTGCCAGCAGCCCCGGACAGGGTCGGACCCAGTACTTC
many TRBJ2-3 TRBD2 TRBV5-1 CASSLGSSGNTDTQYF TGCGCCAGCAGCTTGGGTAGTAGCGGGAACACAGATACGCAGTATTTT
. TRBJ1-2 TRBD1 TRBV11-2 CASSLDQGAGGYTF TGTGCCAGCAGCTTAGATCAGGGGGCCGGTGGCTACACCTTC
. TRBJ1-2 . TRBV10-3 CAISRDGYGYTF TGTGCCATCAGTCGGGACGGCTATGGCTACACCTTC
. TRBJ1-2 . TRBV29-1 CSVAGARDSGYTF TGCAGCGTTGCAGGGGCAAGGGATTCGGGCTACACCTTC
once TRBJ2-7 TRBD1 TRBV19 CASSTSGTGLAEQYF TGTGCCAGTAGCACCTCCGGGACAGGGCTCGCCGAGCAGTACTTC
many TRBJ2-7 . TRBV2 CASGGVGGPEQYF TGTGCCAGCGGAGGGGTCGGGGGGCCCGAGCAGTACTTC
few TRBJ2-7 TRBD2 TRBV7-3 CASSLTPGLARYEQYF TGTGCCAGCAGCTTAACCCCGGGACTAGCGAGGTACGAGCAGTACTTC
. TRBJ2-1 . TRBV18 CASSPKGAGAPYNEQFF TGTGCCAGCTCACCAAAAGGAGCCGGGGCCCCCTACAATGAGCAGTTCTTC